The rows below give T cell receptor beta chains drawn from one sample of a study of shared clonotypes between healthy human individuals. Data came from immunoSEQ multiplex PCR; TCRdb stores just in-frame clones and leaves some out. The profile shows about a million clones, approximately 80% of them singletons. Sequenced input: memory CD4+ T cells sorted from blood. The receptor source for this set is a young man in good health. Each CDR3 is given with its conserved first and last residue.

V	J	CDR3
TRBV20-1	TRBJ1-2	CSAPTGVGYTF
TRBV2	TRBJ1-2	CASSADPLIGYTF
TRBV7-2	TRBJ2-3	CASSLLNGGHSSF
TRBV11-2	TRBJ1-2	CASSDPWQALGYTF
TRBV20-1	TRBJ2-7	CSATQTYEQYF
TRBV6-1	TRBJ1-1	CASNRPEGRTEAFF
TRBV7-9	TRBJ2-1	CASSLGTDSYNEQFF
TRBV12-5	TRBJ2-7	CASGLEAGFIYEQYF
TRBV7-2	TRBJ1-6	CASSSRGGASSYNSPLHF
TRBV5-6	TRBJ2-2	CASSLDPGGTGELFF
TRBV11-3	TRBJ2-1	CASSYGDFSYNEQFF
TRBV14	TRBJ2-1	CASSPLPLLVGSNEQFF
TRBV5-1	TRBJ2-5	CASSLEGTSAPETQYF
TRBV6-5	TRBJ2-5	CASSYQSTGPETQYF
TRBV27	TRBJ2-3	CASSLTGTFTDTQYF
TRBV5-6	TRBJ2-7	CASSWGHEQYF
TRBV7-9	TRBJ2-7	CASSLEGVKQYF
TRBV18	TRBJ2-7	CASSPALYEQYF
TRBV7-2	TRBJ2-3	CASSLGLAMDTQYF
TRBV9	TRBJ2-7	CTSSVGQGPLYEQYF
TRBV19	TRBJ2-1	CASRGSGGSNEQFF
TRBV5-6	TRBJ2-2	CASGPGQTNTGELFF
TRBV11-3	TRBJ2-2	CASSLVSGTNTGELFF
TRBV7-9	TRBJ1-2	CASSSRTGGANYGYTF
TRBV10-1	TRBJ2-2	CASSRTGTSNTGELFF
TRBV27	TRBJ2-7	CASSLNGREQYF
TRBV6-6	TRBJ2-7	CASRWEEQYF
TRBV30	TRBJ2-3	CAWSVRAADTQYF
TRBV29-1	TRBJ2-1	CSVVFYNEQFF
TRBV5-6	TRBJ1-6	CASSFLGQSSYNSPLHF
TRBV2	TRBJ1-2	CASSGGSPIYGYTF
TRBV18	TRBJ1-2	CASSLGPGAAIGYTF
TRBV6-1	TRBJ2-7	CASSELMGGRREQYF
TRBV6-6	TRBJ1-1	CASSYPGQGDTEAFF
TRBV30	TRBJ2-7	CAWGLAGEYEQYF
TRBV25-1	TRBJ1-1	CASSESKSAQNTEAFF
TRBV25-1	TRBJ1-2	CASSEFPYGYTF
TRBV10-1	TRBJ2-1	CASSDESLAGNEQFF
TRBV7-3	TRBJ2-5	CASSLTGQPQETQYF
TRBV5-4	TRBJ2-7	CASSSGQGAGGLYEQYF
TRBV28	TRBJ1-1	CASSSSGQGNTEAFF
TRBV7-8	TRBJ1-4	CASSLGTGTATNEKLFF
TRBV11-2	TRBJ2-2	CASSWTSDTGELFF
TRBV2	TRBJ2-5	CASRRTGTETQYF
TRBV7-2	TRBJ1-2	CASSLDRTNYGYTF
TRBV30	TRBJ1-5	CAWSASRDRRGQPQHF
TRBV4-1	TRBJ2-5	CASSEPGLAPETQYF
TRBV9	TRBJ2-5	CASSVGERGSQETQYF
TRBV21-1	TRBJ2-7	CASTNLTGGAVYEQYF
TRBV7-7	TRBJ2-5	CASSLGNQETQYF